This TCR beta chain was profiled in a study of cytomegalovirus exposure and HLA in healthy donors. The study, taken as a whole, reports: TCR beta chains numbering some 160 were designated cytomegalovirus-associated. Fewer N-insertions (relative to the roughly 610-donor mean) were reportedly seen in an Asian-associated ancestry cluster in a later analysis. Solely CMV serostatus was available to characterize immune exposure.

This CDR3 contains 15 residues. V was pared by 5 bases and J by 4 bases, with 4 bases of the junction left unmatched. CDR1 and CDR2 from the germline V gene are SGHAT and FQNNGV. Those who donated were healthy bone marrow donors. Vbeta (60) and Jbeta (13) primers were used in the PCR. TCRdb's copy holds only in-frame clones and misses some; the assay was immunoSEQ multiplex PCR. This sample carries some 100,000 clones, more than 75% of them seen once, and the ten largest clones take under 4.5%. A word on this clone: As yet, its antigen is unknown.

The chain is built from TRBV11-2 and TRBJ2-1, with 11 bases fitting TRBD2. The clonotype comes from a woman aged 45-59 years in good health and CMV-seropositive. The sample comprised PBMCs. The CDR3 here is CASSPGTSGYNEQFF. The CDR3 region has the DNA TGTGCCAGCAGCCCCGGGACTAGCGGATACAATGAGCAGTTCTTC. Drawing the rest from reference TRBV11-2 and TRBJ2-1, the complete variable domain is EAGVAQSPRYKIIEKRQSVAFWCNPISGHATLYWYQQILGQGPKLLIQFQNNGVVDDSQLPKDRFSAERLKGVDSTLKIQPAKLEDSAVYLCASSPGTSGYNEQFFGPGTRLTVL.